The 4 T cell receptor beta chains given below trace back to one sample, sequenced in a study of blood T cell repertoires in COVID-19. Using immunoSEQ multiplex PCR, the repertoire was profiled, and TCRdb retains in-frame clones only, with some absent. The sample consists of about 150,000 clones, 85% to 90% of them appearing once. The material sequenced was peripheral blood. These receptors came from a man aged 18-30 years with COVID-19, enrolled during active disease.

The genes are TRBV19 and TRBJ2-5, with 8 bases fitting TRBD1. There are 16 residues in the CDR3. CDR1 is LNHDA and CDR2 is SQIVND in the germline V gene (reference sequence). The V gene end was trimmed by 5 bases and the J gene end by 2 bases; junction bases not matched to a gene: 10. The chain's CDR3 is CASSHLLGTGQETQYF. The DNA for the CDR3 is TGTGCCAGTAGTCATCTATTAGGGACAGGACAAGAGACCCAGTACTTC.

As for this clone: Other nucleotide sequences from this sample produce the same CDR3. The chain combines TRBV5-6 with TRBJ1-2; the match to TRBD1 covers 7 bases. The CDR3 totals 14 residues. The junction had 3 bases not matched to a gene; V was cut back by 4 bases and J by 0 bases. The germline gives CDR1 SGHDT, CDR2 YYEEEE. The CDR3: CASSLGTANYGYTF. DNA for the CDR3: TGTGCCAGCAGCCTAGGGACAGCTAACTATGGCTACACCTTC.

V gene TRBV3-1 (or the pseudogene TRBV3-2) combines with J gene TRBJ1-2, with D tentatively TRBD1 (5 bases). V lost 0 bases to trimming and J lost 8 bases, with 13 bases between them. This CDR3 contains 14 residues. Germline CDR1 and CDR2: LGHDT and YNNKEL (reference sequence). CDR3 DNA sequence: TGTGCCAGCAGCCAAGATGGCGCGGGGCGAGGCTACACCTTC. It codes for CASSQDGAGRGYTF.

About this clone itself: Other DNA sequences in the same sample also yield this CDR3. The rearrangement joins TRBV19 to TRBJ2-2; possibly TRBD1 for D (6 bases). This CDR3 has 14 residues. In germline, CDR1 is LNHDA, CDR2 SQIVND (reference sequence). V shed 6 bases and J shed 1 base, with 9 bases lying between them. This chain's CDR3 is CASRPGQNTGELFF. The CDR3 DNA sequence: TGTGCCAGTAGACCGGGACAGAACACCGGGGAGCTGTTTTTT. The full variable domain, rest sourced from reference TRBV19 and TRBJ2-2, is DGGITQSPKYLFRKEGQNVTLSCEQNLNHDAMYWYRQDPGQGLRLIYYSQIVNDFQKGDIAEGYSVSREKKESFPLTVTSAQKNPTAFYLCASRPGQNTGELFFGEGSRLTVL.